This T cell receptor beta chain was observed in a study of blood T cell repertoires in COVID-19. This clone is a singleton in its sample. Germline-derived CDR1 and CDR2 are LGHDT and YNNKEL (reference sequence). The CDR3 extends over 15 amino acids. V lost 3 bases and J lost 1; bases outside the gene matches: 2. Repertoires were generated with immunoSEQ multiplex PCR, while TCRdb's copy carries only in-frame clones and drops some. The sample yields approximately 200,000 clones, approximately 90% seen once. Cohort placement rested on clinical history that participants reported themselves. V is TRBV3-1 (or the pseudogene TRBV3-2) and J is TRBJ2-3, with 9 bases matching TRBD2. This receptor was taken from a woman aged 30 to 39 who had recovered from COVID-19. The sample comprised PBMCs or T cells enriched from blood (not recorded which). The CDR3 loop reads CASSHRLAGTDTQYF. CDR3 in DNA: TGTGCCAGCAGCCACCGACTAGCGGGCACAGATACGCAGTATTTT.